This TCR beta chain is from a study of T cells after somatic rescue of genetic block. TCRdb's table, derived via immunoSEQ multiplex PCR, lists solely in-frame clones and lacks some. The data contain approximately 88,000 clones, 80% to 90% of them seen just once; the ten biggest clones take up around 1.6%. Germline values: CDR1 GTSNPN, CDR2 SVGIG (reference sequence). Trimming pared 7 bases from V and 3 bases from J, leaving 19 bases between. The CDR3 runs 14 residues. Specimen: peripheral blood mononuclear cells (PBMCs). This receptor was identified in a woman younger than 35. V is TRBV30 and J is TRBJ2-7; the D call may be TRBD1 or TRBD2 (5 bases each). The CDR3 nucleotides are TGTGCCTTACTTCTAGAGGGGACCAACTACGAGCAGTACTTC. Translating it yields CALLLEGTNYEQYF.